A single sample gave rise to the 9 T cell receptor beta chains below, sequenced in a study of cytomegalovirus exposure and HLA in healthy donors. In the PCR, 60 Vbeta and 13 Jbeta primers were used. Profiling relied on immunoSEQ multiplex PCR, and the TCRdb table lists in-frame clones only, not all of them. The table has approximately 160,000 clones, about three quarters seen once. What was sequenced was PBMCs. Receptor source: a man younger than 30 in good health and CMV-seropositive.

The V and J genes are TRBV28 and TRBJ2-3; 7 bases line up with TRBD2. The CDR3 has 16 residues. CDR1 is MDHEN, CDR2 SYDVKM, per germline. The J segment lost 0 bases and the V segment lost 3 bases, leaving 6 bases of the junction unmatched. In DNA form, the CDR3 reads TGTGCCAGCAGTTTGGGAGGGGACGGTAGCACAGATACGCAGTATTTT. Protein product: CASSLGGDGSTDTQYF.

V and J are TRBV10-1 and TRBJ1-1, with 7 bases matching TRBD1. The V gene end was trimmed by 2 bases and the J gene end by 6 bases; junction bases not matched to a gene: 12. The CDR3 length is 16 residues. CDR1 is WNHNN and CDR2 is SYGVQD in the germline V gene (reference sequence). CDR3 sequence reads: CASSEMGRGRGSEAFF. In DNA form, the CDR3 reads TGCGCCAGCAGTGAGATGGGACGGGGCAGGGGGTCTGAAGCTTTCTTT.

The chain carries TRBV19 and TRBJ1-1; TRBD1 matches 9 bases. The CDR3 loop spans 15 amino acids. J gave up 7 bases and V 4 bases, and 10 bases lay outside the gene matches. The V gene's germline CDR1 is LNHDA and CDR2 SQIVND (reference sequence). CDR3 in amino acids: CASSTSDRGGSEAFF. DNA of the CDR3: TGTGCCAGTAGTACTTCGGACAGGGGAGGGAGTGAAGCTTTCTTT.

This clone was detected a few times. The chain couples TRBV11-2 to TRBJ2-7, with 12 nucleotides matching TRBD2. The V segment lost 4 bases and the J segment 4 bases; nucleotides outside the gene matches: 8. The CDR3 extends over 16 amino acids. Germline assignment: CDR1 SGHAT and CDR2 FQNNGV. CDR3 sequence (DNA): TGTGCCAGCAGCTCCCTGACTAGCGGGAGCGTATACGAGCAGTACGTC. Its translation: CASSSLTSGSVYEQYV.

This chain connects TRBV11-2 to TRBJ2-2; perhaps TRBD1 as D (5 bases). The CDR3 sequence is 15 residues long. Germline V gene sequence: CDR1 SGHAT, CDR2 FQNNGV. Trimming shortened V by 5 bases and J by 1 base, and 11 bases separated the two germline ends. Here the CDR3 reads CASSPRTWNTGELFF. The CDR3 region has the DNA TGTGCCAGCAGCCCGCGGACATGGAACACCGGGGAGCTGTTTTTT.

This chain links TRBV19 with TRBJ1-6; no clear D. CDR1 and CDR2 from the germline V gene are LNHDA and SQIVND (reference sequence). The CDR3 has 13 amino acids. Trimming stripped 5 bases from V and 9 bases from J, with 11 bases between. The CDR3: CASSPRPGSPLHF. The CDR3, as DNA: TGTGCCAGTAGTCCTCGCCCGGGTTCACCCCTCCACTTT. Full variable domain (missing parts from reference TRBV19 and TRBJ1-6): DGGITQSPKYLFRKEGQNVTLSCEQNLNHDAMYWYRQDPGQGLRLIYYSQIVNDFQKGDIAEGYSVSREKKESFPLTVTSAQKNPTAFYLCASSPRPGSPLHFGNGTRLTVT.

This clone was detected only once. This rearrangement joins TRBV6-1 to TRBJ1-5; D is uncertain. V gave up 3 bases and J gave up 0 bases, with 3 bases separating them. CDR3 length: 13 amino acids. CDR1 is MNHNS, CDR2 SASEGT, per germline. CDR3 sequence: CASSEYSNQPQHF. For the CDR3, the DNA is TGTGCCAGCAGTGAGTATAGCAATCAGCCCCAGCATTTT.

To note about this clone: At the DNA level, this CDR3 is encoded by other sequences in the same sample as well. This sequence joins TRBV29-1 and TRBJ2-3; 7 nucleotides line up with TRBD1. V dropped 0 bases and J dropped 5; count of bases not matched to a gene: 8. Germline V gene sequence: CDR1 SQVTM, CDR2 ANQGSEA. CDR3 length equals 15 residues. CDR3 sequence: CSVEEGGTDQDTQYF. CDR3 nucleotides: TGCAGCGTTGAAGAGGGTGGGACAGACCAAGATACGCAGTATTTT.

The chain recombines TRBV4-1 with TRBJ2-5; a weak D match, TRBD2 (6 bases). Germline CDR1 reads MGHRA; CDR2 reads YSYEKL. This CDR3 is built from 14 residues. The V end lost 6 bases, the J end lost 2 bases, and 13 bases lay between the germline ends. CDR3 protein: CASRAGTFQETQYF. As DNA, the CDR3 is TGCGCCAGCAGAGCCGGGACTTTTCAAGAGACCCAGTACTTC.